This TCR beta chain was recorded in a study of T cells after yellow fever vaccination. The wider study: Each low-cell-number fraction was prepared by means of SMART-Seq v4 Ultra Low Input. Study results and limitations: The booster response re-showed most primary clones: around 96% CD4, roughly 91% CD8. Peak timing came faster in the weaker secondary response, day 5 versus 15.

This clonotype was observed a few times. The antigen is undetermined. Making TCR cDNA involved 5'RACE template switching, which added UMIs and a universal primer site. Each CDR3 protein is one row after TCRdb ran MiXCR on the 5' RACE reads. The repertoire holds approximately 300,000 distinct CDR3 sequences, around a tenth seen once, with over 3% in the top ten. V dropped 4 bases and J dropped 0; count of bases not matched to a gene: 4. Germline CDR1 ENHRY, CDR2 SYGVKD. This CDR3 contains 17 residues. This chain uses TRBV10-3 with TRBJ2-6; TRBD1 agrees at 9 bases. The material sequenced was CD4+ T cells sorted from PBMCs, taken 45 days after the yellow fever booster vaccination. The source of this sequence is a young man who received the YFV17D yellow fever vaccine. The CDR3 is CAISVQGADSGANVLTF. DNA of the CDR3: TGTGCCATCAGTGTACAGGGGGCCGACTCTGGGGCCAACGTCCTGACTTTC.